These 21 T cell receptor beta chains came from one sample sequenced in a study of human T cells and chemical hapten exposure. The treatment was: therapeutic diphenylcyclopropenone sensitization with weekly scalp DPC. The library tagged each cDNA molecule with unique molecular identifiers. TCRdb passed the reads through MiXCR, listing each CDR3 protein once. The table includes several thousand distinct CDR3 sequences, more than 40% detected once. Sequences were derived from whole blood, sampled before DPC sensitization or 2, 6, or about 24 weeks after (not recorded which). The source of these receptors is an adult with alopecia areata. Some clones in this sample may be carry-over from other donors' samples. This table probably holds off-target reads from a library built for another chain.

In its sample, this clonotype was seen a few times. The chain links TRBV7-2 to TRBJ2-3, with 7 bases lining up with TRBD2. V lost 1 base and J lost 4; bases outside the gene matches: 2. Looked up from germline, CDR1 is SGHTA and CDR2 is FQGNSA. The CDR3 runs 14 residues. The DNA for the CDR3 is TGTGCCAGCAGCTTAGTCGGGGGGTCAGATACGCAGTATTTT. Its translation: CASSLVGGSDTQYF.

This clonotype was counted only a few times. The chain joins TRBV5-1 to TRBJ2-2; TRBD1 aligns across 9 bases. Germline V gene sequence: CDR1 SGHRS, CDR2 YFSETQ. J was trimmed by 7 bases and V by 6 bases; bases with no gene match: 7. This CDR3 comprises 14 residues. CDR3 region: CASTQQGASGELFF. DNA of the CDR3: TGCGCCAGCACGCAACAGGGGGCCAGCGGGGAGCTGTTTTTT.

The V gene is TRBV11-2, the J gene TRBJ1-1; no definite D call. CDR3 length: 12 residues. Germline V gene sequence: CDR1 SGHAT, CDR2 FQNNGV. Trimming pared 5 bases from V and 5 bases from J, leaving 9 bases between. The CDR3 region has the DNA TGTGCCAGCAGCCTCTTGGGGACTGAAGCTTTCTTT. Translation: CASSLLGTEAFF.

This clonotype showed up just a few times. The chain is built from TRBV5-1 and TRBJ2-5; unclear D gene. Trimming removed 0 bases at V and 0 bases at J, with 6 bases between. CDR1 is SGHRS, CDR2 YFSETQ, per germline. This CDR3 spans 14 amino acids. CDR3 protein: CASSLAGDQETQYF. CDR3 DNA: TGCGCCAGCAGCTTGGCAGGAGACCAAGAGACCCAGTACTTC.

This chain uses TRBV6-2 or TRBV6-3 with TRBJ2-5; D not resolved. CDR3 length equals 13 residues. CDR1 MNHEY and CDR2 SVGEGT come from the germline V gene. The V end was cut by 5 bases, the J end by 4 bases, with 11 bases between. CDR3 residues: CASSRTGLETQYF. The CDR3 nucleotides read TGTGCCAGCAGTCGGACGGGCCTAGAGACCCAGTACTTC.

The chain carries TRBV20-1 and TRBJ2-7, with D perhaps being TRBD1 or TRBD2 (5 bases each). Germline values: CDR1 DFQATT, CDR2 SNEGSKA (reference sequence). Trimming removed 6 bases from V and 3 bases from J, with 15 bases in between. The CDR3 runs 13 residues. The CDR3 is CSAVPGTGYEQYF. The CDR3 DNA reads TGCAGTGCAGTCCCGGGAACAGGCTACGAGCAGTACTTC.

CDR3 loop: CASSLQGPNYGYTF. DNA for the CDR3: TGTGCCAGCAGTTTACAGGGACCAAACTATGGCTACACCTTC. V gene TRBV12-3 or TRBV12-4 combines with J gene TRBJ1-2, with D maybe TRBD1 (5 bases). The germline V and J ends were trimmed by 2 bases and 2 bases, with 9 bases remaining between them. The CDR3 length is 14 residues.

This clonotype was seen only once. This chain connects TRBV7-6 to TRBJ2-2; D is unresolved. In germline, CDR1 is SGHVS, CDR2 FNYEAQ. CDR3 length: 14 amino acids. V was cut by 1 base and J by 1 base, with 4 bases left in between. CDR3 amino acids: CASSLGQNTGELFF. DNA for the CDR3: TGTGCCAGCAGCTTAGGGCAGAACACCGGGGAGCTGTTTTTT.

The J gene is TRBJ2-7, the V gene TRBV23-1; D is unresolved. TRBV23-1 is an ORF; its function is uncertain. Trimming took 8 bases from V and 0 from J, leaving 8 bases between them. The CDR3 spans 12 residues. CDR3 nucleotides: TGCGCCAGCGCTATGGTCTCCTACGAGCAGTACTTC. This codes for CASAMVSYEQYF.

This clonotype was observed a single time. The V and J genes are TRBV5-1 and TRBJ2-7, with 9 bases that match TRBD2. This CDR3 is built from 14 residues. Germline CDR1 and CDR2: SGHRS and YFSETQ. Unmatched junction bases numbered 10, after V lost 7 bases and J lost 5 bases. CDR3 protein: CASRPGLATDEQYF. The CDR3 nucleotides read TGCGCCAGCCGCCCGGGACTAGCCACCGACGAGCAGTACTTC. The full variable domain, with the rest looked up from reference TRBV5-1 and TRBJ2-7, is KAGVTQTPRYLIKTRGQQVTLSCSPISGHRSVSWYQQTPGQGLQFLFEYFSETQRNKGNFPGRFSGRQFSNSRSEMNVSTLELGDSALYLCASRPGLATDEQYFGPGTRLTVT.

This clonotype was counted only a few times. V gene TRBV27 combines with J gene TRBJ2-3; 8 bases line up with TRBD2. CDR3 length equals 16 residues. The V gene's germline CDR1 is MNHEY and CDR2 SMNVEV (reference sequence). Trimming cost V 2 bases and J 3 bases; bases outside gene matches: 7. CDR3 coding DNA: TGTGCCAGCAGTTTACAAGCGGGGGCCTCGACAGATACGCAGTATTTT. It yields the protein CASSLQAGASTDTQYF.

The chain employs TRBV7-9 and TRBJ2-7, with a weak D call TRBD2 (6 bases). CDR3 length: 14 amino acids. CDR1 is SEHNR and CDR2 is FQNEAQ in the germline V gene (reference sequence). V was trimmed by 10 bases and J by 2 bases, leaving 18 bases between them. CDR3 loop: CATGGWGRTYEQYF. The CDR3 DNA follows: TGTGCCACCGGAGGCTGGGGGAGGACCTACGAGCAGTACTTC.

The V and J genes are TRBV6-5 and TRBJ2-7, with 8 bases aligning to TRBD2. Germline V gene sequence: CDR1 MNHEY, CDR2 SVGAGI. Germline trimming cut 7 bases from V and 1 base from J; bases unmatched to any gene: 6. The CDR3 runs to 14 residues. Written as DNA, the CDR3 is TGTGCCAGCAAGCGGGGACTAGTTTCCTACGAGCAGTACTTC. Its translation: CASKRGLVSYEQYF.

The chain recombines TRBV19 with TRBJ2-2; D remains ambiguous. The germline CDR1 and CDR2 sequences are LNHDA and SQIVND (reference sequence). The germline V and J ends were trimmed by 7 bases and 0 bases, with 21 bases remaining between them. The CDR3 contains 18 residues. For the CDR3, the DNA is TGTGCCAGTAAGGAGAGACACGCTAGAACAACGAACACCGGGGAGCTGTTTTTT. Amino acid sequence: CASKERHARTTNTGELFF.

The rearrangement links TRBV7-2 to TRBJ2-5; TRBD1 aligns across 7 bases. This CDR3 has 14 residues. Germline lookup yields CDR1 SGHTA and CDR2 FQGNSA. V lost 5 bases, J lost 11 bases, and 14 bases stayed unmatched. This CDR3 reads CASSPPTGLVLQYF. CDR3 bases: TGTGCCAGCAGCCCGCCGACAGGGTTAGTTTTGCAGTACTTC.

This clonotype occurred a few times. The genes are TRBV5-4 and TRBJ2-1, with 9 bases fitting TRBD2. The germline CDR1 and CDR2 sequences are SGHNT and YYREEE (reference sequence). V shed 0 bases and J 0 bases; nucleotides not matched to a gene: 4. The CDR3 contains 17 residues. CDR3 region: CASSLGLAGSSYNEQFF. The CDR3 coding sequence is TGTGCCAGCAGCTTGGGGCTAGCGGGGAGCTCCTACAATGAGCAGTTCTTC.

The chain couples TRBV7-2 to TRBJ2-7; no clear D. The CDR3 runs 14 residues. CDR1 SGHTA and CDR2 FQGNSA come from the germline V gene. Trimming took off 8 bases at V and 5 bases at J, with 19 bases between the two ends. The CDR3: CASEPRPYSHEQYF. The DNA of the CDR3 is TGTGCCAGCGAACCTCGACCCTACAGCCACGAGCAGTACTTC.

The chain has TRBV13 and TRBJ2-3, with D perhaps TRBD1 or TRBD2 (5 bases each). The CDR3 spans 14 residues. V was shortened by 2 bases and J by 5 bases, with 11 bases between the two germline ends. Germline CDR1 and CDR2: PRHDT and FYEKMQ (reference sequence). DNA for the CDR3: TGTGCCAGCAGCTTAAGGGACGTGGGAGATACGCAGTATTTT. It specifies CASSLRDVGDTQYF.

This rearrangement joins TRBV7-9 to TRBJ2-7; D ambiguous. The germline gives CDR1 SEHNR, CDR2 FQNEAQ (reference sequence). The CDR3 runs to 12 residues. The ends were cut back, 1 base at V and 6 bases at J, with 7 bases in the middle. The CDR3 bases are TGTGCCAGCAGCTTAGAAGCACTCGAGCAGTACTTC. Its translation: CASSLEALEQYF.

The rearrangement uses TRBV5-1 and TRBJ2-5; 7 bases are shared with TRBD1. The CDR3 is made up of 15 amino acids. Trimming cost V 2 bases and J 3 bases; bases outside gene matches: 7. Germline values: CDR1 SGHRS, CDR2 YFSETQ. CDR3 loop: CASSFYSGTEETQYF. The CDR3 DNA reads TGCGCCAGCAGCTTCTACTCCGGGACAGAAGAGACCCAGTACTTC.

A few counts support this clonotype. The chain employs TRBV20-1 and TRBJ2-7; tentative D call: TRBD2 (5 bases). Germline V gene data show CDR1 as DFQATT and CDR2 as SNEGSKA (reference sequence). This CDR3 has 15 amino acids. Trimming removed 6 bases at V and 7 bases at J, with 25 bases between. The CDR3 region is CSAWGAERRLGEQYF. The DNA for the CDR3 is TGCAGTGCCTGGGGAGCAGAGCGCCGCTTGGGGGAGCAGTACTTC.